These T cell receptor beta chains were read from a single sample in a study of T-cell memory formation after mild COVID-19. MiXCR, run by TCRdb on the 5' RACE reads, gives a single entry per CDR3 protein. The sample shows about 110,000 distinct CDR3 sequences, 15% to 20% of them seen only once. The sample comprised PBMCs or a T cell subset sorted from them (not recorded which). The source of these receptors is a man younger than 35 who had mild COVID-19 (a few samples of this study predate the infection). Cell type and time point are not known. Each CDR3 is given with its conserved first and last residue. A D gene is named only where the DNA matches it firmly. Size is omitted from some rows. Given values are once, few, many or a class for expanded clones.

J gene: TRBJ2-3
clone size: .
V gene: TRBV5-1
D gene: .
CDR3 protein: CASSLATGPGGIPDTQYF
CDR3 DNA: TGCGCCAGCAGCTTGGCAACCGGGCCAGGGGGGATTCCAGATACGCAGTATTTT

J gene: TRBJ2-7
clone size: few
V gene: TRBV6-6
D gene: .
CDR3 protein: CASSYSGGRINYEQYF
CDR3 DNA: TGTGCCAGCAGTTACTCGGGGGGACGGATAAACTACGAGCAGTACTTC

J gene: TRBJ2-3
clone size: .
V gene: TRBV29-1
D gene: .
CDR3 protein: CSVDMVTDTQYF
CDR3 DNA: TGCAGCGTTGATATGGTCACAGATACGCAGTATTTT

J gene: TRBJ1-1
clone size: .
V gene: TRBV18
D gene: .
CDR3 protein: CASSQGSWDTEAFF
CDR3 DNA: TGTGCCAGCTCCCAGGGGAGTTGGGACACTGAAGCTTTCTTT

J gene: TRBJ1-6
clone size: few
V gene: TRBV6-2/TRBV6-3
D gene: .
CDR3 protein: CASSSANSPLHF
CDR3 DNA: TGTGCCAGCAGTTCGGCTAATTCACCCCTCCACTTT

J gene: TRBJ2-6
clone size: few
V gene: TRBV11-2
D gene: .
CDR3 protein: CASGLRDRSYSGANVLTF
CDR3 DNA: TGTGCCAGCGGACTAAGGGACAGAAGTTACTCTGGGGCCAACGTCCTGACTTTC

J gene: TRBJ2-2
clone size: .
V gene: TRBV10-3
D gene: .
CDR3 protein: CAIRRDSNTGELIF
CDR3 DNA: TGTGCCATCAGGCGTGACAGTAACACCGGGGAGCTGATTTTT

J gene: TRBJ2-1
clone size: few
V gene: TRBV12-3/TRBV12-4
D gene: .
CDR3 protein: CASSPTGIYNEQFF
CDR3 DNA: TGTGCCAGCAGTCCTACAGGGATCTACAATGAGCAGTTCTTC

J gene: TRBJ2-7
clone size: few
V gene: TRBV5-1
D gene: TRBD2
CDR3 protein: CASSFISGGSYEQYF
CDR3 DNA: TGCGCCAGCAGCTTTATTAGCGGGGGCTCCTACGAGCAGTACTTC

J gene: TRBJ1-6
clone size: few
V gene: TRBV5-1
D gene: .
CDR3 protein: CASSLAGRQLSPLHF
CDR3 DNA: TGCGCCAGCAGCTTGGCGGGTCGGCAATTGTCACCCCTCCACTTT

J gene: TRBJ2-3
clone size: few
V gene: TRBV7-2
D gene: .
CDR3 protein: CASSFGGVRLGTQYF
CDR3 DNA: TGTGCCAGCAGCTTTGGCGGTGTCCGCCTAGGTACGCAGTATTTT

J gene: TRBJ2-2
clone size: .
V gene: TRBV20-1
D gene: TRBD1
CDR3 protein: CSALTGVGTGELFF
CDR3 DNA: TGCAGTGCCCTGACAGGGGTAGGCACCGGGGAGCTGTTTTTT

J gene: TRBJ1-5
clone size: .
V gene: TRBV12-3/TRBV12-4
D gene: TRBD1
CDR3 protein: CASRQGGGNQPQHF
CDR3 DNA: TGTGCCAGCAGGCAGGGGGGGGGCAATCAGCCCCAGCATTTT

J gene: TRBJ1-1
clone size: few
V gene: TRBV7-6
D gene: .
CDR3 protein: CASSLVGGAGWVNTEAFF
CDR3 DNA: TGTGCCAGCAGCTTAGTCGGCGGCGCGGGTTGGGTGAACACTGAAGCTTTCTTT

J gene: TRBJ2-7
clone size: few
V gene: TRBV5-1
D gene: TRBD1
CDR3 protein: CASSWDSDYEQYF
CDR3 DNA: TGCGCCAGCAGCTGGGACAGTGACTACGAGCAGTACTTC

J gene: TRBJ1-5
clone size: .
V gene: TRBV5-1
D gene: .
CDR3 protein: CASSFSSDGNQPQHF
CDR3 DNA: TGCGCCAGCAGCTTTAGTTCAGATGGCAATCAGCCCCAGCATTTT

J gene: TRBJ1-6
clone size: .
V gene: TRBV7-3
D gene: TRBD1
CDR3 protein: CASSAGGQGRSPLHF
CDR3 DNA: TGTGCCAGCAGCGCTGGGGGACAGGGCCGTTCACCCCTCCACTTT

J gene: TRBJ2-5
clone size: few
V gene: TRBV4-3
D gene: .
CDR3 protein: CASSQQPVGRQETQYF
CDR3 DNA: TGCGCCAGCAGCCAGCAACCAGTGGGGCGGCAAGAGACCCAGTACTTC

J gene: TRBJ2-4
clone size: few
V gene: TRBV20-1
D gene: TRBD1
CDR3 protein: CSASIGGLNIQYF
CDR3 DNA: TGCAGTGCTAGTATAGGGGGCCTAAACATTCAGTACTTC

J gene: TRBJ2-3
clone size: .
V gene: TRBV29-1
D gene: .
CDR3 protein: CSVARDTDTQYF
CDR3 DNA: TGCAGCGTAGCCAGGGACACAGATACGCAGTATTTT

J gene: TRBJ1-5
clone size: few
V gene: TRBV10-3
D gene: .
CDR3 protein: CAISKTLYSNQPQHF
CDR3 DNA: TGTGCCATCAGTAAGACACTTTATAGCAATCAGCCCCAGCATTTT

J gene: TRBJ1-1
clone size: few
V gene: TRBV12-3/TRBV12-4
D gene: .
CDR3 protein: CASSLLRGEAFF
CDR3 DNA: TGTGCCAGCAGTTTACTCCGGGGTGAAGCTTTCTTT

J gene: TRBJ1-4
clone size: .
V gene: TRBV7-9
D gene: .
CDR3 protein: CASRGRMSEKLFF
CDR3 DNA: TGTGCCAGCAGGGGCCGTATGAGTGAAAAACTGTTTTTT

J gene: TRBJ2-5
clone size: .
V gene: TRBV7-9
D gene: TRBD1
CDR3 protein: CASSPIWDRAETQYF
CDR3 DNA: TGTGCCAGCAGCCCCATCTGGGACAGGGCAGAGACCCAGTACTTC

J gene: TRBJ2-6
clone size: .
V gene: TRBV7-3
D gene: .
CDR3 protein: CASSKGHSGANVLTF
CDR3 DNA: TGTGCCAGCAGCAAAGGGCACTCTGGGGCCAACGTCCTGACTTTC

J gene: TRBJ2-5
clone size: .
V gene: TRBV5-1
D gene: .
CDR3 protein: CASSAGTLQETQYF
CDR3 DNA: TGCGCCAGCAGCGCGGGGACACTTCAAGAGACCCAGTACTTC

J gene: TRBJ2-5
clone size: few
V gene: TRBV5-4
D gene: TRBD1
CDR3 protein: CASSIGTGVQETQYF
CDR3 DNA: TGTGCCAGCAGCATCGGGACAGGGGTACAAGAGACCCAGTACTTC

J gene: TRBJ2-7
clone size: few
V gene: TRBV23-1
D gene: .
CDR3 protein: CASSQSSGLGDYEQYF
CDR3 DNA: TGCGCCAGCAGTCAATCCTCGGGGCTAGGGGACTACGAGCAGTACTTC

J gene: TRBJ2-1
clone size: .
V gene: TRBV20-1
D gene: TRBD2
CDR3 protein: CSAPPTSGGTSYNEQFF
CDR3 DNA: TGCAGTGCTCCCCCGACTAGCGGGGGCACCTCGTACAATGAGCAGTTCTTC

J gene: TRBJ2-5
clone size: few
V gene: TRBV3-1
D gene: .
CDR3 protein: CASSQEPRGAPTQYF
CDR3 DNA: TGTGCCAGCAGCCAAGAGCCCCGGGGAGCCCCGACCCAGTACTTC

J gene: TRBJ2-3
clone size: few
V gene: TRBV6-2/TRBV6-3
D gene: .
CDR3 protein: CASSLPQGKADTQYF
CDR3 DNA: TGTGCCAGCAGTCTACCACAGGGCAAGGCAGATACGCAGTATTTT

J gene: TRBJ2-3
clone size: few
V gene: TRBV5-1
D gene: .
CDR3 protein: CASTRRLAGSTDTQYF
CDR3 DNA: TGCGCCAGCACCCGCCGGCTAGCTGGTAGCACAGATACGCAGTATTTT

J gene: TRBJ2-1
clone size: once
V gene: TRBV6-2/TRBV6-3
D gene: TRBD1
CDR3 protein: CASSYRDRVGYNEQFF
CDR3 DNA: TGTGCCAGCAGTTACCGGGACAGGGTGGGCTACAATGAGCAGTTCTTC

J gene: TRBJ2-1
clone size: few
V gene: TRBV7-3
D gene: TRBD2
CDR3 protein: CASSLTTSGGALEQFF
CDR3 DNA: TGTGCCAGCAGCTTAACGACGAGCGGGGGGGCACTTGAGCAGTTCTTC

J gene: TRBJ2-7
clone size: .
V gene: TRBV5-4
D gene: TRBD2
CDR3 protein: CASSFRTSGGIYEQYF
CDR3 DNA: TGTGCCAGCAGCTTTCGAACTAGCGGGGGAATCTACGAGCAGTACTTC

J gene: TRBJ1-4
clone size: few
V gene: TRBV2
D gene: TRBD1
CDR3 protein: CASSRGLEEKLFF
CDR3 DNA: TGTGCCAGCAGCAGGGGGCTTGAGGAAAAACTGTTTTTT

J gene: TRBJ2-2
clone size: .
V gene: TRBV4-2
D gene: .
CDR3 protein: CASRLEGNTGELFF
CDR3 DNA: TGTGCCAGCAGGTTAGAGGGGAACACCGGGGAGCTGTTTTTT

J gene: TRBJ2-5
clone size: .
V gene: TRBV7-9
D gene: .
CDR3 protein: CASSLWQSGETQYF
CDR3 DNA: TGTGCCAGCAGCTTGTGGCAGTCGGGGGAGACCCAGTACTTC

J gene: TRBJ2-5
clone size: few
V gene: TRBV3-1
D gene: .
CDR3 protein: CASSHEGRRETQYF
CDR3 DNA: TGTGCCAGCAGCCATGAGGGGCGACGGGAGACCCAGTACTTC

J gene: TRBJ1-5
clone size: .
V gene: TRBV5-1
D gene: .
CDR3 protein: CASSLNGAQPQHF
CDR3 DNA: TGCGCCAGCAGCTTAAACGGGGCCCAGCCCCAGCATTTT

J gene: TRBJ1-2
clone size: .
V gene: TRBV5-4
D gene: .
CDR3 protein: CASSFEVAYTF
CDR3 DNA: TGTGCCAGCAGCTTTGAGGTGGCCTACACCTTC

J gene: TRBJ2-3
clone size: many
V gene: TRBV4-1
D gene: TRBD1
CDR3 protein: CASSQEPGQGVIGTDTQYF
CDR3 DNA: TGCGCCAGCAGCCAAGAGCCGGGACAGGGGGTTATTGGCACAGATACGCAGTATTTT

J gene: TRBJ2-2
clone size: few
V gene: TRBV7-2
D gene: TRBD1
CDR3 protein: CASSLQGATGVGELFF
CDR3 DNA: TGTGCCAGCAGCTTACAGGGGGCGACTGGGGTCGGGGAGCTGTTTTTT

J gene: TRBJ1-1
clone size: few
V gene: TRBV9
D gene: .
CDR3 protein: CASSAAGSVGFEAFF
CDR3 DNA: TGTGCCAGCAGCGCAGCGGGCAGTGTGGGATTCGAAGCTTTCTTT

J gene: TRBJ1-3
clone size: few
V gene: TRBV9
D gene: .
CDR3 protein: CASSAVRSTIYF
CDR3 DNA: TGTGCCAGCAGCGCCGTCCGAAGCACCATATATTTT

J gene: TRBJ2-7
clone size: few
V gene: TRBV18
D gene: .
CDR3 protein: CASSETYEQYF
CDR3 DNA: TGTGCCAGCTCAGAGACCTACGAGCAGTACTTC

J gene: TRBJ1-2
clone size: .
V gene: TRBV20-1
D gene: TRBD1
CDR3 protein: CSARDLSSWTGAGYTF
CDR3 DNA: TGCAGTGCTAGAGATCTTAGTAGTTGGACAGGGGCTGGCTACACCTTC

J gene: TRBJ2-7
clone size: few
V gene: TRBV29-1
D gene: .
CDR3 protein: CSVEDGSYEQYF
CDR3 DNA: TGCAGCGTTGAGGACGGCTCCTACGAGCAGTACTTC

J gene: TRBJ1-1
clone size: .
V gene: TRBV29-1
D gene: .
CDR3 protein: CSVEGRRANTEAFF
CDR3 DNA: TGCAGCGTCGAGGGCAGGAGGGCGAACACTGAAGCTTTCTTT

J gene: TRBJ2-5
clone size: many
V gene: TRBV2
D gene: TRBD2
CDR3 protein: CASSGVGTRQETQYF
CDR3 DNA: TGTGCCAGCAGTGGGGTAGGGACTAGGCAGGAGACCCAGTACTTC

J gene: TRBJ1-2
clone size: few
V gene: TRBV27
D gene: .
CDR3 protein: CASTGGYTF
CDR3 DNA: TGTGCCAGCACAGGTGGCTACACCTTC

J gene: TRBJ1-4
clone size: few
V gene: TRBV20-1
D gene: .
CDR3 protein: CSASYASREKLFF
CDR3 DNA: TGCAGTGCTAGTTACGCTTCCCGGGAAAAACTGTTTTTT

J gene: TRBJ2-1
clone size: .
V gene: TRBV5-1
D gene: .
CDR3 protein: CASSLGGGDLGNEQFF
CDR3 DNA: TGCGCCAGCAGCTTGGGAGGCGGGGACCTTGGGAATGAGCAGTTCTTC